Following are 5 T cell receptor beta chains from one sample sequenced in a study of blood T cells in healthy people across ages. A second roughly 6 to 12 cycle PCR used barcoded and J-beta primers. TCRdb independently ran MiXCR on the 5' RACE reads; one entry per CDR3 protein. In the table there are hundreds of thousands of distinct CDR3 sequences, roughly 58% of which are singletons. The sequencing sample was made of blood. These receptors were taken from a man in his sixties in good health.

This clonotype turned up a few times. This chain joins TRBV7-2 and TRBJ2-7; D remains ambiguous. The CDR3 runs to 14 residues. Germline CDR1 and CDR2: SGHTA and FQGNSA. V dropped 2 bases and J dropped 2 bases, with 10 bases sitting between them. In nucleotides, the CDR3 is TGTGCCAGCAGCTTATTAGACAAGCCCTACGAGCAGTACTTC. Encoded protein: CASSLLDKPYEQYF.

CDR3 nucleotide sequence: TGCAGCGTTGGTGGGGGACAGGAGGGCTACACCTTC. Protein product: CSVGGGQEGYTF. The genes are TRBV29-1 and TRBJ1-2; 8 bases are a match to TRBD1. Germline-derived CDR1 and CDR2 are SQVTM and ANQGSEA. The CDR3 spans 12 residues. With 4 bases clipped from V and 8 bases from J, the junction kept 6 bases outside the gene matches.

The J gene is TRBJ1-6, the V gene TRBV20-1; D is perhaps TRBD1 (5 bases). The CDR3 consists of 13 residues. Germline loops: CDR1 DFQATT, CDR2 SNEGSKA (reference sequence). V lost 6 bases and J 7 bases, leaving 13 bases between the germline ends. CDR3 in amino acids: CSAQGRGNSPLHF. The CDR3 nucleotides are TGCAGTGCCCAAGGACGGGGGAATTCACCCCTCCACTTT.

The chain uses TRBV20-1 and TRBJ2-7, with 8 bases fitting TRBD1. Trimming at V came to 5 bases and at J to 1 base, leaving 4 bases not matched to a gene. Per germline, CDR1 DFQATT and CDR2 SNEGSKA (reference sequence). The CDR3 runs 13 residues. The CDR3 loop reads CSAWDRLSYEQYF. The CDR3 DNA sequence: TGCAGTGCTTGGGACAGGCTATCCTACGAGCAGTACTTC.

The CDR3 spells CASRAWRPWTDTQYF. In nucleotides, the CDR3 is TGTGCCAGCCGAGCTTGGAGACCCTGGACAGATACGCAGTATTTT. The rearrangement joins TRBV21-1 to TRBJ2-3; the table's D call of TRBD1 was not tested on the DNA. TRBV21-1 counts as a pseudogene. The CDR3 contains 15 residues.